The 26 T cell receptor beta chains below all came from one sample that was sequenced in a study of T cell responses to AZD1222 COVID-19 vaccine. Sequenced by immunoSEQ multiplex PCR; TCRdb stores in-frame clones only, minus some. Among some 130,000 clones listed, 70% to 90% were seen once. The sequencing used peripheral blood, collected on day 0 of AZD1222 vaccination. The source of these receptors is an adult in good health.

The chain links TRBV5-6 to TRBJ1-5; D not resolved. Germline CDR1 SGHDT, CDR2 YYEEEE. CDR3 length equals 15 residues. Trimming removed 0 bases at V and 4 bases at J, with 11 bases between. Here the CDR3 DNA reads TGTGCCAGCAGCTTGGAAGGCCTGGGGAATCAGCCCCAGCATTTT. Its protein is CASSLEGLGNQPQHF.

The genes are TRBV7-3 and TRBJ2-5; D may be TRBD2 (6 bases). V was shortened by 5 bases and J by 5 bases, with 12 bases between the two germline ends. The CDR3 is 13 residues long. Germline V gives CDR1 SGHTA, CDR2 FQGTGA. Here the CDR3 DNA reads TGTGCCAGCAGCCGTCGACGGGAGGAGACCCAGTACTTC. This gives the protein CASSRRREETQYF.

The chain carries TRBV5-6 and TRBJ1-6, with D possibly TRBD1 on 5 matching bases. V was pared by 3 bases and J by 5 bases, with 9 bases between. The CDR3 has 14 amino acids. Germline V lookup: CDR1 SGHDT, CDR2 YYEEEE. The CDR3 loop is CASSWGTDNSPLHF. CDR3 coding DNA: TGTGCCAGCAGCTGGGGGACGGATAATTCACCCCTCCACTTT. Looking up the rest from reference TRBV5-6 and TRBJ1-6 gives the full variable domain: DAGVTQSPTHLIKTRGQQVTLRCSPKSGHDTVSWYQQALGQGPQFIFQYYEEEERQRGNFPDRFSGHQFPNYSSELNVNALLLGDSALYLCASSWGTDNSPLHFGNGTRLTVT.

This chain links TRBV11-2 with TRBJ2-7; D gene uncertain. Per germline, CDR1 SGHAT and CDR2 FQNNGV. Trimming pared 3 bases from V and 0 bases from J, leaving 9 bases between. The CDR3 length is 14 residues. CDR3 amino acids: CASSFGSISYEQYF. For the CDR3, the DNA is TGTGCCAGCAGCTTCGGTTCCATCTCCTACGAGCAGTACTTC.

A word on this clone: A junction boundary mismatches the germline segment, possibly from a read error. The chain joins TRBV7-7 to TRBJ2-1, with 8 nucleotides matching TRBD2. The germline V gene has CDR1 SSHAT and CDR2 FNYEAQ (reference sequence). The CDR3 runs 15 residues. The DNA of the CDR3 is TGTGCTAGCAGCTTAGCCGTCGGGGGGGACAATGAGCAGTTCTTC. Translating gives CASSLAVGGDNEQFF.

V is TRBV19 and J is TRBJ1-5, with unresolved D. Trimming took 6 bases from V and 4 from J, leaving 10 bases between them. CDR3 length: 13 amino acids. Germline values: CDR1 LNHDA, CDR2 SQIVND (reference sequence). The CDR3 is CASRVTANQPQHF. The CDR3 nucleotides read TGTGCCAGTAGGGTTACAGCTAATCAGCCCCAGCATTTT.

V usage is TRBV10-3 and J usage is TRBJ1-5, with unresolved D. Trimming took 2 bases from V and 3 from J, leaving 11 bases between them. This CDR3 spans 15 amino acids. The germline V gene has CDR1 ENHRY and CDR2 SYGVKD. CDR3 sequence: CAISETGRNNQPQHF. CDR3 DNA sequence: TGTGCCATCAGTGAGACCGGGCGGAACAATCAGCCCCAGCATTTT.

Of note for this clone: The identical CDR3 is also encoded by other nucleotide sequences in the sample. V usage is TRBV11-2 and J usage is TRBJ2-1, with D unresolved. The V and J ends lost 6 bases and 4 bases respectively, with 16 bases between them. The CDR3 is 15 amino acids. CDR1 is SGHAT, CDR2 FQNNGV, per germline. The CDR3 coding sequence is TGTGCCAGCAGTTCCGGCGTAGGCGCGTACAATGAGCAGTTCTTC. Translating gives CASSSGVGAYNEQFF.

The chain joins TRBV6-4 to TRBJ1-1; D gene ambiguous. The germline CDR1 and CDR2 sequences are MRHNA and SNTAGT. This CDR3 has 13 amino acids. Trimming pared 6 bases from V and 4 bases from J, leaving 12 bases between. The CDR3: CASSLVRGTEAFF. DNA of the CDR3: TGTGCCAGCAGCCTCGTTCGGGGCACTGAAGCTTTCTTT.

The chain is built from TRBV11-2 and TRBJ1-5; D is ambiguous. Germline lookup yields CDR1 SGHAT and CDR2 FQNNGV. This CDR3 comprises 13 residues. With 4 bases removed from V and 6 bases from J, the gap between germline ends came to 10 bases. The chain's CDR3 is CASSSSLIQPQHF. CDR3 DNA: TGTGCCAGCAGCTCCTCGCTGATTCAGCCCCAGCATTTT.

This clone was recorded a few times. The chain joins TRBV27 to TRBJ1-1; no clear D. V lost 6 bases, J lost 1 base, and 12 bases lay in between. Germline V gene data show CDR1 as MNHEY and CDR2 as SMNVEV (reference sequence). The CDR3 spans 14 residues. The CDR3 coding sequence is TGTGCCAGCAGCGTACTTCCAGGGAACACTGAAGCTTTCTTT. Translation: CASSVLPGNTEAFF.

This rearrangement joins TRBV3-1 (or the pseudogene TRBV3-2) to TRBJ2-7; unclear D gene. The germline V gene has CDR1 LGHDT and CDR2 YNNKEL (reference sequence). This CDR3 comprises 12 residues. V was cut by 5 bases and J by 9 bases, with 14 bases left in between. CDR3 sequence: CASSKTGTGQYF. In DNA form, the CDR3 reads TGTGCCAGCAGCAAGACCGGTACGGGGCAGTACTTC.

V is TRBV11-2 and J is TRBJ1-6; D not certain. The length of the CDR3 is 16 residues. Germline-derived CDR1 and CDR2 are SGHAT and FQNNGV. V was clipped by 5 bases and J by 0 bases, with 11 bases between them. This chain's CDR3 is CASSPSRVSYNSPLHF. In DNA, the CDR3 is TGTGCCAGCAGCCCAAGCCGGGTCTCCTATAATTCACCCCTCCACTTT.

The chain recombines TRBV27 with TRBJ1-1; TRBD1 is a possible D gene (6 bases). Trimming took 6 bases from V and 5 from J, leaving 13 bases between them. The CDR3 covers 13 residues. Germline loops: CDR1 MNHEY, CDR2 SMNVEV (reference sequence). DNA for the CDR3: TGTGCCAGCAGCGGGGGGGCGTTTACTGAAGCTTTCTTT. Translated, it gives CASSGGAFTEAFF.

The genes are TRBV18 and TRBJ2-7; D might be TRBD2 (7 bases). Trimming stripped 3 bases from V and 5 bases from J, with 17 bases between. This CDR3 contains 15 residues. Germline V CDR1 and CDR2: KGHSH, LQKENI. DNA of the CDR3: TGTGCCAGCTCACCTTCCAGGGGAGGGCGCGACGAGCAGTACTTC. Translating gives CASSPSRGGRDEQYF.

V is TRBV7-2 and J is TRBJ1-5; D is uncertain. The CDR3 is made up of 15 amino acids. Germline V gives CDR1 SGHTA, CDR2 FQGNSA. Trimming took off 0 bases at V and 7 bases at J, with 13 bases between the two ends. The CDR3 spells CASSLAPHSPQPQHF. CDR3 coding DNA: TGTGCCAGCAGCTTAGCCCCTCACAGCCCACAGCCCCAGCATTTT.

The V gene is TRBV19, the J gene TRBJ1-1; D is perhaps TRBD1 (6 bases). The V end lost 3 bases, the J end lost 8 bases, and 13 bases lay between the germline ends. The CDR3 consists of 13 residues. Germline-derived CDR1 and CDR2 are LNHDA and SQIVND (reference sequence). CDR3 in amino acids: CASSIVLQGEAFF. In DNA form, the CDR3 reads TGTGCCAGTAGTATTGTCTTACAGGGCGAAGCTTTCTTT.

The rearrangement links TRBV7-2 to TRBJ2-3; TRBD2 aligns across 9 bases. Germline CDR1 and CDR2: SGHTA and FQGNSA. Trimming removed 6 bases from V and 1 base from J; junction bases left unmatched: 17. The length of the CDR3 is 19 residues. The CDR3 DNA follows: TGTGCCAGCAGAAAAGCAGCGGGGGGTGGTCTCCTGGGCACAGATACGCAGTATTTT. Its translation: CASRKAAGGGLLGTDTQYF.

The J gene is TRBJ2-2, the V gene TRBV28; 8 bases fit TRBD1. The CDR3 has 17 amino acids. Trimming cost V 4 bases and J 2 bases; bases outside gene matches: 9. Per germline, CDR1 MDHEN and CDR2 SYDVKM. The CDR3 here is CASSSRRQGRNTGELFF. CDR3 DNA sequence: TGTGCCAGCAGTTCCCGCAGACAGGGGCGAAACACCGGGGAGCTGTTTTTT.

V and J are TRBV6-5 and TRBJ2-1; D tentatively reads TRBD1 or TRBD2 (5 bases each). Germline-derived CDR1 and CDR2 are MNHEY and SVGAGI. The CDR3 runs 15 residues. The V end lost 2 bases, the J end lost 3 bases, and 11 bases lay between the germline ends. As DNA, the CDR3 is TGTGCCAGCAGTTACGGGGGAGAGGGCTACAATGAGCAGTTCTTC. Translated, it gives CASSYGGEGYNEQFF.

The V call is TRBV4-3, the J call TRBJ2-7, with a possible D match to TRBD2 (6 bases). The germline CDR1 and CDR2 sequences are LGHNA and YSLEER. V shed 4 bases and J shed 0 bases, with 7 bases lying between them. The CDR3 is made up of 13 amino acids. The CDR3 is CASSPGGSYEQYF. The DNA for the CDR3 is TGCGCCAGCAGCCCCGGGGGCTCCTACGAGCAGTACTTC.

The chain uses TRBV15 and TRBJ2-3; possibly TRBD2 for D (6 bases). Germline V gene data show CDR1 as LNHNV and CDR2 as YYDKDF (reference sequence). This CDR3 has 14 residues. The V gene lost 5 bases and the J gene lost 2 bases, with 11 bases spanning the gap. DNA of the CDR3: TGTGCCACCAGCCTGGGGGGAACCACAGATACGCAGTATTTT. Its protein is CATSLGGTTDTQYF.

The CDR3 protein is CSVEGLAEEETQYF. CDR3 nucleotides: TGCAGCGTTGAAGGGCTAGCGGAGGAAGAGACCCAGTACTTC. The V call is TRBV29-1, the J call TRBJ2-5; 7 nucleotides agree with TRBD2. V was clipped by 1 base and J by 3 bases; unmatched bases: 5. CDR3 length: 14 residues. Germline-derived CDR1 and CDR2 are SQVTM and ANQGSEA. Full variable domain (rest looked up from reference TRBV29-1 and TRBJ2-5): SAVISQKPSRDICQRGTSLTIQCQVDSQVTMMFWYRQQPGQSLTLIATANQGSEATYESGFVIDKFPISRPNLTFSTLTVSNMSPEDSSIYLCSVEGLAEEETQYFGPGTRLLVL.

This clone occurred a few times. The CDR3 region has the DNA TGTGCCAGCACCGGACAGCTTAACTATGGCTACACCTTC. Amino acid sequence: CASTGQLNYGYTF. The chain couples TRBV28 to TRBJ1-2; tentatively, D is TRBD1 (6 bases). Germline V gives CDR1 MDHEN, CDR2 SYDVKM. This CDR3 region has 13 residues. V lost 7 bases to trimming and J lost 1 base, with 10 bases between them.

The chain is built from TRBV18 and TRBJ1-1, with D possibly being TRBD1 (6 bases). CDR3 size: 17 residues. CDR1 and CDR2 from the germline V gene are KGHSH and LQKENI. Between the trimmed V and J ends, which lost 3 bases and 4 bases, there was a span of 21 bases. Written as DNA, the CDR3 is TGTGCCAGCTCACCGGGAGAGGTGGGGGCTGCTCGCACTGAAGCTTTCTTT. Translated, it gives CASSPGEVGAARTEAFF.

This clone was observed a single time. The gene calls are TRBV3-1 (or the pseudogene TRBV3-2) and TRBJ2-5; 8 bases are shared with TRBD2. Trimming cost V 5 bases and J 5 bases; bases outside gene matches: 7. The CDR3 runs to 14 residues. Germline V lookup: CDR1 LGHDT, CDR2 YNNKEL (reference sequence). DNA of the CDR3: TGTGCCAGCAGCGTACGGGGGGGCCTGGAGACCCAGTACTTC. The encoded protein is CASSVRGGLETQYF.